This T cell receptor (beta chain) was found in a study of blood T cells in healthy people across ages. Study results and limitations: Whereas aged donors had fewer naive CD4+ cells, long-lived donors had more of them and higher diversity. Diversity figures derived from one million T cells were judged to underestimate the true value.

All donors came from Russia, were Caucasian and healthy, and spanned ages roughly 6 to 100. This clonotype was counted between two and nine times. Its antigen is not known. For the second PCR, which ran for 7 to 11 cycles, a sample-barcoded 5' primer and a J-beta primer mix were used. Per-sample output comprised a minimum of 2.5 million paired-end reads containing CDR3. TCRdb recomputed calls from the 5' RACE reads with MiXCR, one row per CDR3 protein. There are around 1,000,000 distinct CDR3 sequences in the sample; 35% to 45% occur only once, and around 13% lies in the top ten. The receptor's source is a man between 18 and 35 years old in good health. What was sequenced was blood.

The CDR3 region has the DNA TGCGCCAGCAGCCCAGGGACAGAAGGCGAGCAGTACTTC. Translation gives CASSPGTEGEQYF. The V and J genes are TRBV5-1 and TRBJ2-5; TRBD1 matches at 7 bases. The J call could be wrong; TRBJ2-7 is a better fit for the DNA end. The CDR3 length is 13 residues. CDR1 and CDR2 (germline): SGHRS, YFSETQ.